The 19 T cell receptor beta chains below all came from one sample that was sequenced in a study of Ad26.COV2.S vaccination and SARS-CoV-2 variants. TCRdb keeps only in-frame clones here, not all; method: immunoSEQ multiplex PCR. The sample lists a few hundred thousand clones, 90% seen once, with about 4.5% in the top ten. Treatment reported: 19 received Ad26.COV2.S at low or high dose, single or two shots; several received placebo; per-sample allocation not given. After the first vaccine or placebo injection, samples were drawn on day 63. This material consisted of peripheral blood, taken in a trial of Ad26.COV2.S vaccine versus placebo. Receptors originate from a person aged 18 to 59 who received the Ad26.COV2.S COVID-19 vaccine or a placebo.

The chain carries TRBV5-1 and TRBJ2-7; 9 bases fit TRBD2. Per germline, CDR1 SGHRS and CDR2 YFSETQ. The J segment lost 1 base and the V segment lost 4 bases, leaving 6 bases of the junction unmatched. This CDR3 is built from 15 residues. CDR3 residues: CASSLQTSGSYEQYF. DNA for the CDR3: TGCGCCAGCAGCCTACAAACTAGCGGGTCCTACGAGCAGTACTTC.

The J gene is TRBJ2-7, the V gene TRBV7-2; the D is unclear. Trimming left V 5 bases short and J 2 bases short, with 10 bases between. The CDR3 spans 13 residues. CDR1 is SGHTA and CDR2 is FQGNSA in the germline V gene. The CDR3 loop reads CASSPGRPYEQYF. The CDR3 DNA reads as TGTGCCAGCAGCCCGGGCAGACCCTACGAGCAGTACTTC. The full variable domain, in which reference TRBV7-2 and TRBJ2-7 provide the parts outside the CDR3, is GAGVSQSPSNKVTEKGKDVELRCDPISGHTALYWYRQSLGQGLEFLIYFQGNSAPDKSGLPSDRFSAERTGGSVSTLTIQRTQQEDSAVYLCASSPGRPYEQYFGPGTRLTVT.

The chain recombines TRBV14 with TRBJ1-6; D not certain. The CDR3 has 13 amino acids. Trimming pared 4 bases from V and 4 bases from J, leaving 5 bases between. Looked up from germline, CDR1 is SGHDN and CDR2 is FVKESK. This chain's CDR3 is CASSRDYNSPLHF. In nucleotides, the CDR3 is TGTGCCAGCAGCCGGGATTATAATTCACCCCTCCACTTT.

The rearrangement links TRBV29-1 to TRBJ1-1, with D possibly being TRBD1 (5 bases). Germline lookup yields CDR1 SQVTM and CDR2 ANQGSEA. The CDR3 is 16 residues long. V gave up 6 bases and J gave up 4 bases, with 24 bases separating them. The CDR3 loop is CSVFIRGVERITEAFF. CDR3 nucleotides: TGCAGCGTCTTCATCCGGGGGGTCGAAAGGATCACTGAAGCTTTCTTT.

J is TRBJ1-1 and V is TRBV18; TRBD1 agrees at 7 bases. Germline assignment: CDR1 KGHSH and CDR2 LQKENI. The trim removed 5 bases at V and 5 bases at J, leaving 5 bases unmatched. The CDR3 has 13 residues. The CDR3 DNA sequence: TGTGCCAGCTCAAAACAGGGGAGGACTGAAGCTTTCTTT. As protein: CASSKQGRTEAFF.

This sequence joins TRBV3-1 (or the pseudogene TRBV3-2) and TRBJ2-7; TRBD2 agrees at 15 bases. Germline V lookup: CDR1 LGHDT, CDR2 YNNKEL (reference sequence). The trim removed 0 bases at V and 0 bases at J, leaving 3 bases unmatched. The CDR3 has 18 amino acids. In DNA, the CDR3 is TGTGCCAGCAGCCAAGATTGGACTAGCGGGAGGGTCTCCTACGAGCAGTACTTC. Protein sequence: CASSQDWTSGRVSYEQYF.

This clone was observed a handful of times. CDR3 nucleotide sequence: TGTGCCAGCAGCCGCGGGACAGGGTGGGGTCAGCCCCAGCATTTT. It specifies CASSRGTGWGQPQHF. The rearrangement uses TRBV3-1 (or the pseudogene TRBV3-2) and TRBJ1-5; the match to TRBD1 covers 9 bases. In germline, CDR1 is LGHDT, CDR2 YNNKEL (reference sequence). Unmatched junction bases numbered 7, after V lost 4 bases and J lost 6 bases. This CDR3 has 15 residues.

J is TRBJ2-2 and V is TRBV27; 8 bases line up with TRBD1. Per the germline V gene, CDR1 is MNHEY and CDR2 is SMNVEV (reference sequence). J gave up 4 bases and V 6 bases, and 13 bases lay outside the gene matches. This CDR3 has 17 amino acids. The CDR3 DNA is TGTGCCAGCAGCCTACCCACACGGACAGGGACCACCGGGGAGCTGTTTTTT. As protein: CASSLPTRTGTTGELFF.

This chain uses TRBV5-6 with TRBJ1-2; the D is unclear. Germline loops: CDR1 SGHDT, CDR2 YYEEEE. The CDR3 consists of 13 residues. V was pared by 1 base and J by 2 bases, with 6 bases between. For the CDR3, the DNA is TGTGCCAGCAGCTTGTGGGGAAACTATGGCTACACCTTC. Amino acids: CASSLWGNYGYTF.

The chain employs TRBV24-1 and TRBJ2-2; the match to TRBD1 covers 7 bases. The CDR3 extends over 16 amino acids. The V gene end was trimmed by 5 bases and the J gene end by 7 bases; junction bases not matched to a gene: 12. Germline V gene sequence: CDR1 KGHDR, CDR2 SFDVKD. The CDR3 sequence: CATSGPDRDGSGELFF. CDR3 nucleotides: TGTGCCACCAGTGGCCCCGACAGGGATGGAAGCGGGGAGCTGTTTTTT.

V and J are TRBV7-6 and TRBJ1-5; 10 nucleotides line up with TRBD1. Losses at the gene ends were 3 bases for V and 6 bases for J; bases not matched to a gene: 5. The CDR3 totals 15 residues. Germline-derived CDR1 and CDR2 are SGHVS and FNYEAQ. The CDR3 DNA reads TGTGCCAGCAGCTTCGGGACAGGGGAAGGTCAGCCCCAGCATTTT. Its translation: CASSFGTGEGQPQHF.

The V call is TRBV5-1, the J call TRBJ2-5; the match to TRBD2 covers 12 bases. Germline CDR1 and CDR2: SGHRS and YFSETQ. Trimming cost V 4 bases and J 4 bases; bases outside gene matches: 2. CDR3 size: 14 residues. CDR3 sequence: CASSPGLAGETQYF. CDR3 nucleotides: TGCGCCAGCAGCCCGGGACTAGCGGGAGAGACCCAGTACTTC.

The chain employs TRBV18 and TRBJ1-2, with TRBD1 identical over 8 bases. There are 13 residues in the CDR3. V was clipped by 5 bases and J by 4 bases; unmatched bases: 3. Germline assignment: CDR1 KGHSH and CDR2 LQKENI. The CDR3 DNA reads TGTGCCAGCTCAGCAACAGGGGGCTATGGCTACACCTTC. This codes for CASSATGGYGYTF. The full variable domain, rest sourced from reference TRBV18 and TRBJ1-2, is NAGVMQNPRHLVRRRGQEARLRCSPMKGHSHVYWYRQLPEEGLKFMVYLQKENIIDESGMPKERFSAEFPKEGPSILRIQQVVRGDSAAYFCASSATGGYGYTFGSGTRLTVV.

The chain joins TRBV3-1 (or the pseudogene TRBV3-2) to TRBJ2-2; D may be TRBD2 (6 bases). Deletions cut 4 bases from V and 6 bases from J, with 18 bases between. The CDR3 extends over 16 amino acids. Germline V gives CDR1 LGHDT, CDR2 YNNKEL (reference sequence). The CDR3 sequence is CASSPQPGLLSGELFF. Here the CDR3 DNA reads TGTGCCAGCAGCCCCCAACCGGGACTCTTATCCGGGGAGCTGTTTTTT.

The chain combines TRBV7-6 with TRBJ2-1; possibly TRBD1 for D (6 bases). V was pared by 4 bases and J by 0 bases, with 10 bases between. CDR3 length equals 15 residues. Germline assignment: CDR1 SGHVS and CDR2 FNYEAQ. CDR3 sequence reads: CASSSTDSSYNEQFF. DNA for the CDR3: TGTGCCAGCAGCTCCACGGACAGCTCCTACAATGAGCAGTTCTTC. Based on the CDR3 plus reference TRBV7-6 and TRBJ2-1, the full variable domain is GAGVSQSPRYKVTKRGQDVALRCDPISGHVSLYWYRQALGQGPEFLTYFNYEAQQDKSGLPNDRFSAERPEGSISTLTIQRTEQRDSAMYRCASSSTDSSYNEQFFGPGTRLTVL.

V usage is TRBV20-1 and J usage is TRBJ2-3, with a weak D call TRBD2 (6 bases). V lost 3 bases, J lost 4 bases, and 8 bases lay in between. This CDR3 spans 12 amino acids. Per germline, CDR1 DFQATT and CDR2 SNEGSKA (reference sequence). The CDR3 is CSASSSADTQYF. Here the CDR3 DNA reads TGCAGTGCTAGTTCTAGCGCAGATACGCAGTATTTT.

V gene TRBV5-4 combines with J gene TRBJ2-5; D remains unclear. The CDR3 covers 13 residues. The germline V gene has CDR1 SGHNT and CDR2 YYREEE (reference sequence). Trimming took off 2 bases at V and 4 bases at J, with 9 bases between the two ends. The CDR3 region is CASSFSNGETQYF. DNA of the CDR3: TGTGCCAGCAGCTTTTCGAATGGAGAGACCCAGTACTTC.

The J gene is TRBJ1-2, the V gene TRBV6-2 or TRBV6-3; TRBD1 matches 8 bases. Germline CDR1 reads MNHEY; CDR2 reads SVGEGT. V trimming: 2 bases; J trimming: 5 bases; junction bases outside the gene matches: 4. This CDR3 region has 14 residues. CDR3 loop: CASSYGQGRYGYTF. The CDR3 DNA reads TGTGCCAGCAGTTACGGACAGGGTCGATATGGCTACACCTTC.

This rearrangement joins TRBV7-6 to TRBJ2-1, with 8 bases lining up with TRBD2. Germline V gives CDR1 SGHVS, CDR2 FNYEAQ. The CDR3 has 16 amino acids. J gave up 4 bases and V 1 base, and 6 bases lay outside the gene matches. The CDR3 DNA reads TGTGCCAGCAGCTTAGGTTGGCGGGAGGTGTACAATGAGCAGTTCTTC. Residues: CASSLGWREVYNEQFF.